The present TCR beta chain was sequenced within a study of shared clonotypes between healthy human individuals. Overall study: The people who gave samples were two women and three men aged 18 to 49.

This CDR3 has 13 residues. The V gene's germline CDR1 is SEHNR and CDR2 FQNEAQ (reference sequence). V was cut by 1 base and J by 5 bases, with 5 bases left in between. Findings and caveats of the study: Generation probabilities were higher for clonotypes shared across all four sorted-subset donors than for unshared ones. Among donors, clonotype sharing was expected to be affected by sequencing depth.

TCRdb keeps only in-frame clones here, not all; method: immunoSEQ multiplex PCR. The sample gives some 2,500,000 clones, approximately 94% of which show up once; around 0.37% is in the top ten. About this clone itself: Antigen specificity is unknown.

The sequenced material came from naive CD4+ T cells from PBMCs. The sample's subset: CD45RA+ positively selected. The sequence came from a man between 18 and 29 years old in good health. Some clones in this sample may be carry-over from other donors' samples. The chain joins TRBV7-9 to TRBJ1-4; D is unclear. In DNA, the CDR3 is TGTGCCAGCAGCTTAGGGCCGAATGAAAAACTGTTTTTT. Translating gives CASSLGPNEKLFF.